This TCR beta chain originates from a study of CD8 T cells in ankylosing spondylitis. Each CDR3 protein is one row after TCRdb ran MiXCR on the 5' RACE reads. The profile covers about 220,000 distinct CDR3 sequences, with 20% to 30% appearing a single time and approximately 6.6% taken by the ten largest. This CDR3 has 15 residues. Germline V lookup: CDR1 SGHAT, CDR2 FQNNGV. J lost 7 bases, V lost 5 bases, and 12 bases had no gene match. The chain links TRBV11-2 to TRBJ2-3; 7 bases match TRBD1. This TCR was sampled from a male donor with ankylosing spondylitis or in good health (not recorded which). The sample comprised blood, either unsorted or a sorted T cell fraction (not recorded which). The CDR3 loop is CASSHSGGVGNTQYF. The DNA for the CDR3 is TGTGCCAGCAGCCATTCAGGGGGAGTGGGTAATACGCAGTATTTT.